These 10 T cell receptor beta chains came from one sample sequenced in a study of regulatory T cells in long-lasting Graves disease (dated by TCRdb to the early 2020s). Explained via the paper, the time point label denotes: newly diagnosed GD, antithyroid drugs for less than 3 months. RNA was extracted from PBMCs in TRIzol for both TCR sequencing and RNA sequencing. Library creation used multiplex PCR. TCRdb lists the instrument as Illumina HiSeq 4000. To build TCR beta libraries, CDR3 regions were amplified by Arm-PCR using iRepertoire HTBI primers. TCRdb reanalyzed the raw reads on its own, using fastp at Q25 for trimming and MiXCR for clone calling, and kept in-frame beta chains. For every CDR3 protein sequence, its rows merge into one entry that carries the most common genes and DNA. Recorded for this sample are 680,000 or so distinct CDR3 sequences; roughly 15% of them occurred a single time. The ten largest clones represent about 18% of the sample.

These data also featured in a second study, about T cells in Graves' hyperthyroidism and ophthalmopathy.

The material sequenced was peripheral blood mononuclear cells (PBMCs), taken at new diagnosis, from a patient treated with antithyroid drugs. The receptor set was obtained from a woman aged 25-40 years with Graves disease. Donor details come from another sample of the same person, matched by shared clones.

V gene TRBV20-1 combines with J gene TRBJ1-1; no clear D. The CDR3 is made up of 11 amino acids. Germline lookup yields CDR1 DFQATT and CDR2 SNEGSKA (reference sequence). V lost 8 bases and J 12 bases, leaving 19 bases between the germline ends. DNA for the CDR3: TGCAGTCCCCCAGATGGCACCGGGACTTTCTTT. It yields the protein CSPPDGTGTFF.

This clonotype showed up many times. CDR3 in amino acids: CASSRAPDKLFF. The CDR3 DNA reads TGTGCCAGCAGCAGGGCCCCAGACAAGCTGTTTTTT. V and J are TRBV11-1 and TRBJ2-2; D ambiguous. V was pared by 5 bases and J by 12 bases, with 13 bases between. CDR1 is SGHAT, CDR2 FQDESV, per germline (reference sequence). This CDR3 is built from 12 residues.

This clonotype was found many times. The chain carries TRBV6-1 and TRBJ2-2; TRBD1 might be the D (6 bases). This CDR3 region has 14 residues. The V end was cut by 7 bases, the J end by 3 bases, with 12 bases between. CDR1 and CDR2 (germline): MNHNS, SASEGT. CDR3 nucleotide sequence: TGTGCCAGCATCGCCAGGGGCGACACCGGGGAGCTGTTTTTT. Encoded protein: CASIARGDTGELFF.

A remark on this clonotype: This may be a read error: a much more frequent sequence differs by one nucleotide. This chain connects TRBV12-3 or TRBV12-4 to TRBJ1-5; D is possibly TRBD1 (6 bases). The CDR3 is made up of 14 amino acids. CDR3 in DNA: TGTGTCAGCAGCCGGCCGGACAGAAATCAGCCCCAGCATTTT. Translation: CVSSRPDRNQPQHF.

This clonotype was recorded many times. V usage is TRBV12-3 or TRBV12-4 and J usage is TRBJ2-2; the D is unclear. The ends were cut back, 2 bases at V and 4 bases at J, with 8 bases in the middle. The CDR3 is 14 residues long. The CDR3 spells CASSLSQITGELFF. In nucleotides, the CDR3 is TGTGCCAGCAGTTTAAGTCAGATCACCGGGGAGCTGTTTTTT.

This clonotype was recorded at least ten times. The chain has TRBV2 and TRBJ2-6; D gene ambiguous. Germline values: CDR1 SNHLY, CDR2 FYNNEI. This CDR3 has 13 residues. V lost 6 bases to trimming and J lost 4 bases, with 7 bases between them. CDR3 nucleotides: TGTGCCAGCAGACATAGGGGGGCCAACGTCCTGACTTTC. It is translated as CASRHRGANVLTF.

The genes are TRBV11-2 and TRBJ2-7; possible D gene TRBD1, 5 bases. V dropped 5 bases and J dropped 0 bases, with 17 bases sitting between them. There are 16 residues in the CDR3. From germline, CDR1 is SGHAT and CDR2 FQNNGV. The CDR3 here is CASSPWQGAGSYEQYF. DNA of the CDR3: TGTGCCAGCAGCCCCTGGCAGGGTGCCGGCTCCTACGAGCAGTACTTC.

This clonotype was seen at least ten times. The V and J genes are TRBV9 and TRBJ1-3, with D unresolved. The CDR3 loop spans 13 amino acids. The germline V gene encodes CDR1 SGDLS and CDR2 YYNGEE. Trimming shortened V by 0 bases and J by 5 bases, and 6 bases separated the two germline ends. The CDR3 loop is CASSVEDRNTIYF. The CDR3 DNA reads as TGTGCCAGCAGCGTAGAGGACCGAAACACCATATATTTT.

The chain combines TRBV20-1 with TRBJ1-4; 9 nucleotides match TRBD1. The J segment lost 4 bases and the V segment lost 6 bases, leaving 9 bases of the junction unmatched. CDR3 length: 15 residues. CDR1 is DFQATT and CDR2 is SNEGSKA in the germline V gene (reference sequence). The CDR3 DNA reads TGCAGTGCCAAGCCCCAGGGACAGGGTAATGAAAAACTGTTTTTT. Residues: CSAKPQGQGNEKLFF.

At least ten counts were recorded for this clonotype. DNA of the CDR3: TGTGCCTGGACCCACGGGGGGCTGTGGACTGAAGCTTTCTTT. Protein product: CAWTHGGLWTEAFF. V usage is TRBV30 and J usage is TRBJ1-1; D possibly corresponds to TRBD1 (6 bases). The germline CDR1 and CDR2 sequences are GTSNPN and SVGIG (reference sequence). The germline V and J ends were trimmed by 4 bases and 5 bases, with 17 bases remaining between them. The CDR3 runs 14 residues.